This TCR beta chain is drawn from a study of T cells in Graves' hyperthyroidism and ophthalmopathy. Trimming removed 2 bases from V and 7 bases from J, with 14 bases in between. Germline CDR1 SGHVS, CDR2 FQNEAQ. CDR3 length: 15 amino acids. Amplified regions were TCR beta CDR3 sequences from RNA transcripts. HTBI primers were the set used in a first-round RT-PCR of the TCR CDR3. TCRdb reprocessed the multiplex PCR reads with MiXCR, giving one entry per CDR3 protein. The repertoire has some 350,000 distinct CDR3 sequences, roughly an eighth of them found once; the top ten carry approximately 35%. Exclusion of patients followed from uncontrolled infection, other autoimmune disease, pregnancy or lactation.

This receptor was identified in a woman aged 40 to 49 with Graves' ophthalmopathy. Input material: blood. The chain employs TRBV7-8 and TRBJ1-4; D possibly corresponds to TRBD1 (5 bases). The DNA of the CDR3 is TGTGCCAGCAGCTTATTTACAGGTCTAACTGAAAAACTGTTTTTT. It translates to CASSLFTGLTEKLFF. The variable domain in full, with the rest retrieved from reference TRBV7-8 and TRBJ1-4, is GAGVSQSPRYKVAKRGQDVALRCDPISGHVSLFWYQQALGQGPEFLTYFQNEAQLDKSGLPSDRFFAERPEGSVSTLKIQRTQQEDSAVYLCASSLFTGLTEKLFFGSGTQLSVL.